This T cell receptor (beta chain) was captured in a study of CD8 T cells in Susac syndrome. It was with random hexamers that roughly 0.45 to 1 ug RNA was reverse transcribed. The CDR3 of TCR beta was amplified by immunoSEQ multiplex PCR across 54 Vbeta and 13 Jbeta. TCRdb independently ran MiXCR on the immunoSEQ multiplex PCR reads; one entry per CDR3 protein. Of fewer than 350,000 distinct CDR3 sequences listed, 70% to 90% are singletons. Study-wide results and caveats: The relatively small number of individuals in the TCR sequencing and HLA analysis was acknowledged by the study.

It was treatment-naive patients with stable or active relapsing-remitting disease who made up the multiple sclerosis controls. Purification of the CD8+ and CD4+ T cells relied on negative isolation, and TEMRA cells underwent FACS enrichment. Comment on this clonotype: What it binds is unknown.

The CDR3 is 17 residues long. The germline V gene encodes CDR1 SGHTA and CDR2 FQGTGA. V shed 2 bases and J 4 bases; nucleotides not matched to a gene: 11. The chain couples TRBV7-3 to TRBJ2-3; 8 nucleotides align to TRBD2. Sequencing was carried out using CD8+ T cells from PBMCs. The sequence derives from a human donor with multiple sclerosis. Here the CDR3 reads CASSLSGTRGLADTQYF. CDR3 sequence (DNA): TGTGCCAGCAGCTTATCCGGGACTAGGGGTCTGGCAGATACGCAGTATTTT.